Shown below are 15 T cell receptor beta chains from a single sample sequenced in a study of OX40 agonist ivuxolimab in advanced cancers. The protocol was immunoSEQ multiplex PCR, while the TCRdb copy is restricted to in-frame clones and leaves out a portion. This sample has over 55,000 clones, with roughly 84% found just once. The source material was CD4+ or CD8+ T cells sorted from blood, sampled in a trial of the OX40 agonist ivuxolimab. The receptors here all came from an adult with an advanced solid tumor such as melanoma, head and neck, liver or kidney cancer.

The gene calls are TRBV7-3 and TRBJ1-6, with 9 bases fitting TRBD1. This CDR3 spans 18 amino acids. Germline loops: CDR1 SGHTA, CDR2 FQGTGA. V shed 7 bases and J 8 bases; nucleotides not matched to a gene: 18. CDR3 sequence (DNA): TGTGCCAGCAACCTCAGACCGGGACAGGGTGTACGGGATTCACCCCTCCACTTT. This encodes CASNLRPGQGVRDSPLHF.

The genes are TRBV5-1 and TRBJ2-3; D might be TRBD2 (5 bases). The CDR3 sequence is 15 residues long. Deletions cut 4 bases from V and 3 bases from J, with 15 bases between. Germline loops: CDR1 SGHRS, CDR2 YFSETQ. The CDR3 region is CASSLSGTLTDTQYF. The DNA of the CDR3 is TGCGCCAGCAGCCTCTCGGGAACGTTGACAGATACGCAGTATTTT.

V gene TRBV4-2 combines with J gene TRBJ1-3; D might be TRBD1 (5 bases). Germline CDR1 and CDR2: LGHNA and YNFKEQ. This CDR3 has 17 residues. V was shortened by 1 base and J by 0 bases, with 13 bases between the two germline ends. The CDR3 is CASSQGIAGSSGNTIYF. The CDR3 DNA is TGTGCCAGCAGCCAAGGGATAGCAGGGAGCTCTGGAAACACCATATATTTT.

V and J are TRBV11-1 and TRBJ2-3; D may correspond to TRBD1 or TRBD2 (5 bases each). The germline V gene has CDR1 SGHAT and CDR2 FQDESV (reference sequence). V was trimmed by 2 bases and J by 2 bases, leaving 17 bases between them. This CDR3 has 17 amino acids. CDR3 in amino acids: CASSLISGRGLTDTQYF. In DNA form, the CDR3 reads TGTGCCAGCAGCTTAATAAGCGGTAGGGGCCTCACAGATACGCAGTATTTT.

V gene TRBV28 combines with J gene TRBJ2-2; D unclear. Looked up from germline, CDR1 is MDHEN and CDR2 is SYDVKM. The CDR3 spans 15 residues. Between the trimmed V and J ends, which lost 8 bases and 2 bases, there was a span of 15 bases. As DNA, the CDR3 is TGTGCCAGCGCTACCCAGAGTCCTAACACCGGGGAGCTGTTTTTT. The encoded protein is CASATQSPNTGELFF.

The chain carries TRBV19 and TRBJ2-1; 7 bases line up with TRBD2. This CDR3 is built from 17 residues. V was pared by 1 base and J by 0 bases, with 6 bases of the junction left unmatched. CDR1 is LNHDA, CDR2 SQIVND, per germline (reference sequence). For the CDR3, the DNA is TGTGCCAGTAGTATAGGACTAGCTGTCAGCTCCTACAATGAGCAGTTCTTC. Protein sequence: CASSIGLAVSSYNEQFF. The full variable domain, with the rest looked up from reference TRBV19 and TRBJ2-1, is DGGITQSPKYLFRKEGQNVTLSCEQNLNHDAMYWYRQDPGQGLRLIYYSQIVNDFQKGDIAEGYSVSREKKESFPLTVTSAQKNPTAFYLCASSIGLAVSSYNEQFFGPGTRLTVL.

This rearrangement joins TRBV28 to TRBJ2-2; D ambiguous. The V gene lost 8 bases and the J gene lost 2 bases, with 9 bases spanning the gap. The CDR3 covers 13 residues. In germline, CDR1 is MDHEN, CDR2 SYDVKM. In nucleotides, the CDR3 is TGTGCCAGCCAGACTTCTAACACCGGGGAGCTGTTTTTT. It specifies CASQTSNTGELFF.

Note on this clone: Other DNA sequences in this specimen translate into the identical CDR3. The chain recombines TRBV9 with TRBJ1-1, with 9 bases lining up with TRBD1. The V gene end was trimmed by 3 bases and the J gene end by 4 bases; junction bases not matched to a gene: 4. The CDR3 has 14 amino acids. The V gene's germline CDR1 is SGDLS and CDR2 YYNGEE. The CDR3 loop reads CASSADRGSTEAFF. In nucleotides, the CDR3 is TGTGCCAGCAGCGCCGACAGGGGGAGCACTGAAGCTTTCTTT.

The rearrangement uses TRBV7-8 and TRBJ1-1; D is possibly TRBD1 (5 bases). The V end lost 3 bases, the J end lost 5 bases, and 13 bases lay between the germline ends. The CDR3 covers 14 residues. CDR1 SGHVS and CDR2 FQNEAQ come from the germline V gene. The CDR3 DNA follows: TGTGCCAGCAGCTTGGGACTCCGCCAAACTGAAGCTTTCTTT. This gives the protein CASSLGLRQTEAFF.

The gene calls are TRBV11-2 and TRBJ1-1, with TRBD1 matching 7 bases. Trimming removed 6 bases from V and 6 bases from J; junction bases left unmatched: 22. The CDR3 loop spans 18 amino acids. Looked up from germline, CDR1 is SGHAT and CDR2 is FQNNGV. Here the CDR3 reads CASSKGWDSKTRSAEAFF. CDR3 in DNA: TGTGCCAGCAGTAAGGGGTGGGACAGCAAAACACGATCCGCTGAAGCTTTCTTT.

V usage is TRBV30 and J usage is TRBJ2-3; 8 positions agree with TRBD2. The CDR3 is 15 amino acids. Germline V gene lookup returns CDR1 GTSNPN and CDR2 SVGIG (reference sequence). With 0 bases clipped from V and 2 bases from J, the junction kept 4 bases outside the gene matches. The CDR3 coding sequence is TGTGCCTGGAGTGTAGGACTAGCCATCACAGATACGCAGTATTTT. Translation gives CAWSVGLAITDTQYF.

This clone was counted once. The chain uses TRBV30 and TRBJ2-7; 10 bases align to TRBD1. The V and J ends lost 8 bases and 7 bases, in that order; junction bases with no gene match: 11. Germline CDR1 and CDR2: GTSNPN and SVGIG (reference sequence). CDR3 length equals 13 residues. The CDR3 DNA sequence: TGTGCCGGTCGGGACAGGGGTTTGGATGAGCAGTACTTC. This gives the protein CAGRDRGLDEQYF.

The rearrangement uses TRBV7-6 and TRBJ2-4, with D perhaps TRBD1 or TRBD2 (5 bases each). In germline, CDR1 is SGHVS, CDR2 FNYEAQ. There are 13 residues in the CDR3. V was cut by 2 bases and J by 9 bases, with 11 bases left in between. The CDR3 loop reads CASSLLGDGIQYF. CDR3 bases: TGTGCCAGCAGCTTATTGGGGGACGGCATTCAGTACTTC. Together with reference TRBV7-6 and TRBJ2-4, the CDR3 gives the full variable domain: GAGVSQSPRYKVTKRGQDVALRCDPISGHVSLYWYRQALGQGPEFLTYFNYEAQQDKSGLPNDRFSAERPEGSISTLTIQRTEQRDSAMYRCASSLLGDGIQYFGAGTRLSVL.

The chain recombines TRBV30 with TRBJ1-6, with TRBD1 matching 11 bases. The CDR3 is 20 residues long. Germline V gives CDR1 GTSNPN, CDR2 SVGIG (reference sequence). The J segment lost 5 bases and the V segment lost 0 bases, leaving 15 bases of the junction unmatched. Written as DNA, the CDR3 is TGTGCCTGGAGTGTAAGGATGGGACAGGGGGTCCCTGGTCATAATTCACCCCTCCACTTT. Translation: CAWSVRMGQGVPGHNSPLHF.

The sample holds a few counts of this clone. At the DNA level, this CDR3 is encoded by other sequences in the same sample as well. V gene TRBV27 combines with J gene TRBJ2-5, with D unresolved. Deletions cut 2 bases from V and 5 bases from J, with 3 bases between. This CDR3 contains 11 residues. Germline V CDR1 and CDR2: MNHEY, SMNVEV (reference sequence). The CDR3 nucleotides read TGTGCCAGCAGTTTAGGGGAGACCCAGTACTTC. As protein: CASSLGETQYF.